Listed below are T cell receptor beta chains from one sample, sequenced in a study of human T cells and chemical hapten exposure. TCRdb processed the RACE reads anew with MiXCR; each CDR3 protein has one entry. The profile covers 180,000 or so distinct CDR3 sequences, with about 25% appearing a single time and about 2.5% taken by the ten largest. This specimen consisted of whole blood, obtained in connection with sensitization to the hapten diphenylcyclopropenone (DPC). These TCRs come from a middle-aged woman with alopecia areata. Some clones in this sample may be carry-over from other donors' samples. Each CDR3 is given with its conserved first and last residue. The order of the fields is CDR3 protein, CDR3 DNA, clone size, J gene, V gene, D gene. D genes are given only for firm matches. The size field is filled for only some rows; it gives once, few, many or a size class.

CDR3 protein: CASSGPSKQYF; CDR3 DNA: TGTGCCAGCAGTGGCCCGTCTAAGCAGTACTTC; clone size: NA; J gene: TRBJ2-7; V gene: TRBV6-2/TRBV6-3; D gene: NA
CDR3 protein: CSASKAGSTDTQYF; CDR3 DNA: TGCAGTGCTAGTAAGGCGGGGAGCACAGATACGCAGTATTTT; clone size: NA; J gene: TRBJ2-3; V gene: TRBV20-1; D gene: NA
CDR3 protein: CASSRPTSGRAMSSYNEQFF; CDR3 DNA: TGTGCCAGCAGCCGCCCTACTAGCGGGAGGGCCATGAGCTCCTACAATGAGCAGTTCTTC; clone size: few; J gene: TRBJ2-1; V gene: TRBV6-2/TRBV6-3; D gene: TRBD2
CDR3 protein: CSVLNSQTSTDTQYF; CDR3 DNA: TGCAGCGTTTTGAATAGCCAAACGAGCACAGATACGCAGTATTTT; clone size: NA; J gene: TRBJ2-3; V gene: TRBV29-1; D gene: NA
CDR3 protein: CSARALRGTEAFF; CDR3 DNA: TGCAGTGCTAGAGCTCTTCGGGGAACTGAAGCTTTCTTT; clone size: NA; J gene: TRBJ1-1; V gene: TRBV20-1; D gene: NA
CDR3 protein: CSATTLPNTEAFF; CDR3 DNA: TGCAGCGCTACAACCCTACCGAACACTGAAGCTTTCTTT; clone size: many; J gene: TRBJ1-1; V gene: TRBV29-1; D gene: NA
CDR3 protein: CASSLQSGAGETGELFF; CDR3 DNA: TGCGCCAGCAGCCTCCAATCGGGAGCGGGAGAAACCGGGGAGCTGTTTTTT; clone size: NA; J gene: TRBJ2-2; V gene: TRBV4-3; D gene: TRBD2
CDR3 protein: CASSPGTSVRVETQYF; CDR3 DNA: TGTGCCAGCAGCCCTGGGACTAGCGTGAGGGTGGAGACCCAGTACTTC; clone size: few; J gene: TRBJ2-5; V gene: TRBV9; D gene: TRBD2
CDR3 protein: CASSLGGSLASNQPQHF; CDR3 DNA: TGTGCCAGCAGCTTGGGGGGCTCCCTCGCGAGCAATCAGCCCCAGCATTTT; clone size: NA; J gene: TRBJ1-5; V gene: TRBV5-4; D gene: NA
CDR3 protein: CASSHPTGPYGYTF; CDR3 DNA: TGTGCCAGCAGCCACCCGACAGGACCCTATGGCTACACCTTC; clone size: few; J gene: TRBJ1-2; V gene: TRBV9; D gene: NA
CDR3 protein: CASSPPGSQETQYF; CDR3 DNA: TGTGCCAGCAGCCCCCCGGGATCTCAAGAGACCCAGTACTTC; clone size: many; J gene: TRBJ2-5; V gene: TRBV18; D gene: NA
CDR3 protein: CASSLNQGGNTIYF; CDR3 DNA: TGTGCCAGCAGCTTAAACCAGGGCGGAAACACCATATATTTT; clone size: few; J gene: TRBJ1-3; V gene: TRBV7-8; D gene: NA
CDR3 protein: CASSDGTNQETQYF; CDR3 DNA: TGTGCCAGCAGTGACGGGACAAACCAAGAGACCCAGTACTTC; clone size: NA; J gene: TRBJ2-5; V gene: TRBV6-2/TRBV6-3; D gene: NA
CDR3 protein: CSAHLGQGGYNEQFF; CDR3 DNA: TGCAGTGCTCACCTCGGACAGGGGGGGTACAATGAGCAGTTCTTC; clone size: few; J gene: TRBJ2-1; V gene: TRBV20-1; D gene: TRBD1
CDR3 protein: CASSPLSHGGLMNTEAFF; CDR3 DNA: TGTGCCAGCAGTCCCCTATCCCACGGGGGACTCATGAACACTGAAGCTTTCTTT; clone size: few; J gene: TRBJ1-1; V gene: TRBV6-2/TRBV6-3; D gene: NA
CDR3 protein: CSVDLGFRGDGYTF; CDR3 DNA: TGCAGCGTTGATTTGGGTTTCCGAGGCGATGGCTACACCTTC; clone size: many; J gene: TRBJ1-2; V gene: TRBV29-1; D gene: NA
CDR3 protein: CASSFQADDTEAFF; CDR3 DNA: TGCGCCAGCAGCTTCCAGGCAGACGACACTGAAGCTTTCTTT; clone size: NA; J gene: TRBJ1-1; V gene: TRBV5-1; D gene: NA
CDR3 protein: CSARQGLRDTQYF; CDR3 DNA: TGCAGTGCGAGACAGGGGCTTAGGGATACGCAGTATTTT; clone size: NA; J gene: TRBJ2-3; V gene: TRBV20-1; D gene: TRBD1
CDR3 protein: CASIGGRIPYNEQFF; CDR3 DNA: TGCGCCAGCATTGGTGGGCGGATCCCCTACAATGAGCAGTTCTTC; clone size: few; J gene: TRBJ2-1; V gene: TRBV4-1; D gene: NA
CDR3 protein: CSVEGGIQETQYF; CDR3 DNA: TGCAGCGTTGAGGGCGGGATCCAAGAGACCCAGTACTTC; clone size: NA; J gene: TRBJ2-5; V gene: TRBV29-1; D gene: NA
CDR3 protein: CAISEGPRYEQYF; CDR3 DNA: TGTGCCATCAGTGAGGGGCCCCGCTACGAGCAGTACTTC; clone size: NA; J gene: TRBJ2-7; V gene: TRBV10-3; D gene: NA